This T cell receptor beta chain was documented in a study of T cell repertoires in cytomegalovirus infection. Study in general: CMV infection and matching HLA type were both indicated by public TCR beta signatures. The study, taken as a whole, reports: CMV-specific TCR beta clonotypes restricted by HLA-C dominated the ex vivo response. Of the TCR beta families, the public ones yielded a cumulative frequency that identified carriers of CMV plus the relevant HLA.

This clonotype was seen many times. Its antigen is unidentified. TCRdb analysed the reads with MiXCR anew, one entry per CDR3 protein. The sample lists about 490,000 distinct CDR3 sequences; 16% were seen once. This CDR3 region has 15 residues. Germline-derived CDR1 and CDR2 are LNHNV and YYDKDF (reference sequence). The germline V and J ends were trimmed by 3 bases and 10 bases, with 19 bases remaining between them. V and J are TRBV15 and TRBJ2-1; D possibly uses TRBD1 or TRBD2 (5 bases each). Sequenced input: CD8+ T cells from PBMCs. The receptor was derived from a human donor in good health (CMV status not recorded). Some clones in this sample may be carry-over from other donors' samples. The CDR3 reads CATSRFGAEQYEQFF. The CDR3 nucleotides are TGTGCCACCAGCAGGTTCGGGGCTGAACAATACGAGCAGTTCTTC.